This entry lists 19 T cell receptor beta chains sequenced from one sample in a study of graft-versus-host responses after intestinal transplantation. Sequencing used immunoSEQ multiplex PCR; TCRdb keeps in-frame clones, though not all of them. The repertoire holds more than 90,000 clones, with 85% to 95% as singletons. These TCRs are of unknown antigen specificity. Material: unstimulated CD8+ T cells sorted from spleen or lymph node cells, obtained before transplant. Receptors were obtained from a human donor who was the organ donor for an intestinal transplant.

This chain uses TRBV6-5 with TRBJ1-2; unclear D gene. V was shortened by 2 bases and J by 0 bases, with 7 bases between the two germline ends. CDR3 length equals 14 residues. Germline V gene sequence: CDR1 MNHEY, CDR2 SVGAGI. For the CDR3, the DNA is TGTGCCAGCAGTTACGCGTTACCTAACTATGGCTACACCTTC. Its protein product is CASSYALPNYGYTF.

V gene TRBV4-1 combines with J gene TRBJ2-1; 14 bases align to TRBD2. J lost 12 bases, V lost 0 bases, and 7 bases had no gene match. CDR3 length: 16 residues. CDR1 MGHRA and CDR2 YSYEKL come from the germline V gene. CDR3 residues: CASSQDPGLAGVGQFF. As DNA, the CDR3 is TGCGCCAGCAGCCAAGATCCGGGACTAGCGGGAGTAGGGCAGTTCTTC.

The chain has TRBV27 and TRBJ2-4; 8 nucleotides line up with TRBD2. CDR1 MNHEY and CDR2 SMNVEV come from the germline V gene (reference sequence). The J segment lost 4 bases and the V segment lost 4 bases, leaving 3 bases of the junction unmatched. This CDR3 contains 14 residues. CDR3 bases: TGTGCCAGCAGTTGGGGACTAGATAAAAACATTCAGTACTTC. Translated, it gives CASSWGLDKNIQYF.

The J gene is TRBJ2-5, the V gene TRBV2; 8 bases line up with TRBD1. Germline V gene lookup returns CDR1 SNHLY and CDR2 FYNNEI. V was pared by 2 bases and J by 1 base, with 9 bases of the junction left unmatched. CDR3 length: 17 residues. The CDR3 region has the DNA TGTGCCAGCAGTGAACGACGGCGGACAGGGTCCCAAGAGACCCAGTACTTC. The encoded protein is CASSERRRTGSQETQYF.

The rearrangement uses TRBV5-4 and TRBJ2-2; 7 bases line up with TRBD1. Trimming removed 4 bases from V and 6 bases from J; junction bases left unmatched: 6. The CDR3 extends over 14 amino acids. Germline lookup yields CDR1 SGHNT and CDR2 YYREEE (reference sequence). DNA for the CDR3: TGTGCCAGCAGCGACCAGACAGGGCCCGGGGAGCTGTTTTTT. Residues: CASSDQTGPGELFF.

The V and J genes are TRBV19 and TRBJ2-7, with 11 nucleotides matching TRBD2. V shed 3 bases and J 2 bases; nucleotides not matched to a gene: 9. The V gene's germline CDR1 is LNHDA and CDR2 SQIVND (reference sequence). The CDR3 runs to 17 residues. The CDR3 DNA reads TGTGCCAGTAGTATGGTGCTGACTAGCGGGACAACCTACGAGCAGTACTTC. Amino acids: CASSMVLTSGTTYEQYF.

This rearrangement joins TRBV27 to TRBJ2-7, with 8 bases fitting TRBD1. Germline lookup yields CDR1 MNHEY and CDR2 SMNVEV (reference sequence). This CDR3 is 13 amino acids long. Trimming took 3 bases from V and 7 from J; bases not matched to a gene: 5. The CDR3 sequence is CASSLRTGLEQYF. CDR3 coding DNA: TGTGCCAGCAGTTTGCGGACAGGGCTAGAGCAGTACTTC.

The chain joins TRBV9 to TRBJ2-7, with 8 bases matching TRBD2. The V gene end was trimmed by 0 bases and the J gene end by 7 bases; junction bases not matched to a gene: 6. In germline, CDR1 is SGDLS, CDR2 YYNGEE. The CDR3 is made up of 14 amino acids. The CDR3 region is CASSVGAGVLEQYF. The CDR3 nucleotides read TGTGCCAGCAGCGTAGGAGCGGGAGTTTTGGAGCAGTACTTC.

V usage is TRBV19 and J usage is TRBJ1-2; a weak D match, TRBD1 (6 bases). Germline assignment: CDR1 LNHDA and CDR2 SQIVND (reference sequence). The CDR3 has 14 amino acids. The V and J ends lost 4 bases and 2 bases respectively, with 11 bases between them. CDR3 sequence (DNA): TGTGCCAGTAGTACAAGACAGGAGAACTATGGCTACACCTTC. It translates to CASSTRQENYGYTF.

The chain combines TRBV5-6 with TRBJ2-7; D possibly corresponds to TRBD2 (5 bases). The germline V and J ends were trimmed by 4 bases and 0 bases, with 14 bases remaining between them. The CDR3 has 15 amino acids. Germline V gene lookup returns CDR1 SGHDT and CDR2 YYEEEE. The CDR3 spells CASSASGLSSYEQYF. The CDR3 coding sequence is TGTGCCAGCAGCGCCTCGGGGTTGAGCTCCTACGAGCAGTACTTC.

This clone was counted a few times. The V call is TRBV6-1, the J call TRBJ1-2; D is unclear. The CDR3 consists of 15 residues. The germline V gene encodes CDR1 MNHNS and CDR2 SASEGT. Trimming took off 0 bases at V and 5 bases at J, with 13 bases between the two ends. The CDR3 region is CASSEALSGWYGYTF. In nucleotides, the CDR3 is TGTGCCAGCAGTGAAGCGCTTTCGGGGTGGTATGGCTACACCTTC.

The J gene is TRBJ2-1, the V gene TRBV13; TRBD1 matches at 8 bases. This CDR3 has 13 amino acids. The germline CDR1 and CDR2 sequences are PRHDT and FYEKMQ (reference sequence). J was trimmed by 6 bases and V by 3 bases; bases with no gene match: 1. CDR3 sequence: CASSFGQGNEQFF. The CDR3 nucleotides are TGTGCCAGCAGCTTCGGACAGGGCAATGAGCAGTTCTTC.

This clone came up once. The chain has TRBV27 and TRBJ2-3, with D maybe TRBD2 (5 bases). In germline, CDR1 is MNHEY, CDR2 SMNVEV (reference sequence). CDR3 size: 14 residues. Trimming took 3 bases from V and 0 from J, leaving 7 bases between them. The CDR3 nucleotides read TGTGCCAGCAGTTTTAGCGTTAGCACAGATACGCAGTATTTT. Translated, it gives CASSFSVSTDTQYF.

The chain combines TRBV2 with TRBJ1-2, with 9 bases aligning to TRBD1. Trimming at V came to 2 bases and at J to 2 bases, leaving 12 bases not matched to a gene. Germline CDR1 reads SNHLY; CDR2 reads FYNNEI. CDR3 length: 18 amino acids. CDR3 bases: TGTGCCAGCAGTGAATCGGGGACAGGGAGAGCAAAAAACTATGGCTACACCTTC. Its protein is CASSESGTGRAKNYGYTF.

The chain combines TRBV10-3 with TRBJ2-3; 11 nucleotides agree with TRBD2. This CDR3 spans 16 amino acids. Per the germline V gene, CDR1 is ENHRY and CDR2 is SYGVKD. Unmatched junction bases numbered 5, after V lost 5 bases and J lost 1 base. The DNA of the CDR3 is TGTGCCATCAGTCCCCTAGCGGGAGGAGGCACAGATACGCAGTATTTT. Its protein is CAISPLAGGGTDTQYF.

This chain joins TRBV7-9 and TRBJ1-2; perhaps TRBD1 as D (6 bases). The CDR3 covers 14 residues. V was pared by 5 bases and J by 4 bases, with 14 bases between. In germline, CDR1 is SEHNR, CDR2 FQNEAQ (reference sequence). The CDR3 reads CASSAGAPSYGYTF. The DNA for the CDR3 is TGTGCCAGCAGCGCAGGGGCGCCTAGCTATGGCTACACCTTC.

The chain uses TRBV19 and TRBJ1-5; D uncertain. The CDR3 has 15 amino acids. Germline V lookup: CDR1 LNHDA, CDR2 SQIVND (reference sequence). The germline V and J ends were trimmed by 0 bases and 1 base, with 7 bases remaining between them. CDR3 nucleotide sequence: TGTGCCAGTAGTATAGATCGGGCGAGCAATCAGCCCCAGCATTTT. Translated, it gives CASSIDRASNQPQHF. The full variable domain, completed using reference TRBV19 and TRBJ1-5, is DGGITQSPKYLFRKEGQNVTLSCEQNLNHDAMYWYRQDPGQGLRLIYYSQIVNDFQKGDIAEGYSVSREKKESFPLTVTSAQKNPTAFYLCASSIDRASNQPQHFGDGTRLSIL.

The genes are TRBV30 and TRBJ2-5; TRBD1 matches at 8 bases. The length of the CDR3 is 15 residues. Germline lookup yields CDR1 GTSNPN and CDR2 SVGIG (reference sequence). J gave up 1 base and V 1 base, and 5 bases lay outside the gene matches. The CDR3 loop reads CAWSEGQELQETQYF. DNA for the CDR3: TGTGCCTGGAGTGAGGGACAGGAGCTCCAAGAGACCCAGTACTTC. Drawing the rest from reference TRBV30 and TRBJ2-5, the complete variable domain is SQTIHQWPATLVQPVGSPLSLECTVEGTSNPNLYWYRQAAGRGLQLLFYSVGIGQISSEVPQNLSASRPQDRQFILSSKKLLLSDSGFYLCAWSEGQELQETQYFGPGTRLLVL.

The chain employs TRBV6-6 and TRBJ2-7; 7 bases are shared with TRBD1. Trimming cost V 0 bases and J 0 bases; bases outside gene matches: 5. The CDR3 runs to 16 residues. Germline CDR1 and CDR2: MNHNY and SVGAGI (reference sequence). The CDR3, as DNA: TGTGCCAGCAGTTACTCGGCTCGGGACAGCTCCTACGAGCAGTACTTC. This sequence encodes CASSYSARDSSYEQYF.